This entry is about one TCR beta chain. The antigen is unknown. The PCR employed 60 Vbeta primers together with 13 Jbeta primers. Sequencing used immunoSEQ multiplex PCR; TCRdb keeps in-frame clones, though not all of them. The table includes 120,000 or so clones, around 75% detected once. This entry comes from a study of cytomegalovirus exposure and HLA in healthy donors. The wider study: An early release of data contained about 85 million unique TCRs, which came from HLA-typed donors.

Study-wide points: In a later analysis, parvovirus B19, influenza, CMV and Epstein-Barr virus appeared linked to several top co-occurrence clusters. Presence/absence analyses assumed roughly uniform sequencing depth across donors, which may not hold.

The CDR3 loop spans 16 amino acids. Germline lookup yields CDR1 SGDLS and CDR2 YYNGEE. V lost 3 bases, J lost 1 base, and 17 bases lay in between. The sequence was obtained from a woman between 50 and 59 years old in good health and CMV-seropositive. The chain uses TRBV9 and TRBJ2-7; D possibly corresponds to TRBD2 (5 bases). The material sequenced was PBMCs. In DNA, the CDR3 is TGTGCCAGCAGCGGATGGCCTAGGGCGGGTTCCTACGAGCAGTACTTC. This translates into CASSGWPRAGSYEQYF.